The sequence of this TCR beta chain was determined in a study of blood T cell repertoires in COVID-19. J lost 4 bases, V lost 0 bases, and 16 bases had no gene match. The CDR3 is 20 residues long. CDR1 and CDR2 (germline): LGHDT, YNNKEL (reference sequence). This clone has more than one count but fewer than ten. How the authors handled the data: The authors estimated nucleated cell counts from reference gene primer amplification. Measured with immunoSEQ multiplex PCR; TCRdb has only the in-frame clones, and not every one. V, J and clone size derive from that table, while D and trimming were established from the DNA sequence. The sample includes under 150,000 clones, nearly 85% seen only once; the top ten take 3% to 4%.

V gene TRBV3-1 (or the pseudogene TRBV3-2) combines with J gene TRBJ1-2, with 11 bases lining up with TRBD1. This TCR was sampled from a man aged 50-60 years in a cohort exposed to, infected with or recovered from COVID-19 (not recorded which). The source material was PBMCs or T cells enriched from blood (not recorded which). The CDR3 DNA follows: TGTGCCAGCAGCCAAGATTTCTGGGACAGGGGGAACCCCTCGGTCTATGGCTACACCTTC. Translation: CASSQDFWDRGNPSVYGYTF.